Reported below is one T cell receptor beta chain. This CDR3 is built from 13 residues. CDR1 is SGHDN, CDR2 FVKESK, per germline. The V end was cut by 3 bases, the J end by 7 bases, with 10 bases between. Amplification started from genomic DNA. The TCR beta CDR3 region was amplified using 30 forward and 13 reverse primers. TCRdb reprocessed the multiplex PCR reads via MiXCR and lists one record per CDR3 protein. Of 280,000 or so distinct CDR3 sequences in the sample, roughly 50% were seen once. The data originate from a study of type 1 and type 2 diabetes patients. This sequence originates from a man in his late teens or twenties with type 2 diabetes. Material: peripheral blood mononuclear cells (PBMCs). The rearrangement uses TRBV14 and TRBJ2-1, with D unresolved. The CDR3 region is CASSHGRPNEQFF. As DNA, the CDR3 is TGTGCCAGCAGCCACGGACGGCCGAATGAGCAGTTCTTC. The whole variable domain, remainder taken from reference TRBV14 and TRBJ2-1, is EAGVTQFPSHSVIEKGQTVTLRCDPISGHDNLYWYRRVMGKEIKFLLHFVKESKQDESGMPNNRFLAERTGGTYSTLKVQPAELEDSGVYFCASSHGRPNEQFFGPGTRLTVL.